This T cell receptor (beta chain) is from a study of cytomegalovirus exposure and HLA in healthy donors. Both 60 Vbeta primers and 13 Jbeta primers went into the PCR. Assay: immunoSEQ multiplex PCR; the TCRdb copy retains only in-frame clones and omits some. The data hold some 66,000 clones, with 75% observed a single time. This CDR3 is 13 amino acids long. CDR1 is SSHAT and CDR2 is FNYEAQ in the germline V gene (reference sequence). Notes on this clone: The germline gene is not matched at one end of the junction; a read error may be the cause.

The chain is built from TRBV7-7 and TRBJ2-7; tentatively, D is TRBD1 (6 bases). This sequence was found in a man in his sixties in good health and CMV-seropositive. Sample: PBMCs. Here the CDR3 DNA reads TGTGCTAGCAGCTTAGGACAGAACTACGAGCAGTACTTC. Amino acids: CASSLGQNYEQYF.